Listed here is a single TCR beta chain. The target of this receptor is not known. It has no much larger one-base neighbor in the sample; base qualities were not kept. V gives up 4 bases and J gives up 3 bases, and the segment between their germline ends measures 11 bases. CDR1 and CDR2 (SGHRS, YFSETQ) derive from the germline V gene. Its CDR3 holds 13 amino acids, cysteine through phenylalanine. Only the CDR3 part of the read is kept: 39 bases, read in frame from the first base. Receptor amplification or capture employed the immunoSEQ multiplex PCR assay. DNA from the cultured and isolated CD4+ T cells underwent TCR beta CDR3 sequencing. The source study handled its data this way. The analysis removed non-productive TCR sequences, trimmed reads to the CDR3 region, and retained only CDR3s that were 7 or more amino acids long. Antigen-specific clonotypes were identified with the MANAFEST web app by comparing expansion in peptide wells against reference cultures. To count as positive, a clone had to show expansion at FDR<0.05 compared with the reference and with all other wells, an odds ratio above 5, and a frequency above 0.1% in two replicate wells. Clonotypes significantly expanded in SARS-CoV-2 spike wells and in at least one common cold coronavirus spike condition were defined as cross-reactive. Using the stringdist R package, CDR3 similarity was measured by Levenshtein distance, and unrooted trees were constructed with ape in R 3.6.1. TCRdb holds this immuneACCESS table with in-frame rearrangements only. Some clones are missing; in checked studies, unresolved V genes explain under half, and the rest has no known cause. The DNA gave D and trimming, while V, J and clone size come from that table. In all, the sample holds 30,000 or so clones, and 65% to 75% of those were seen once. The ten largest clones capture around 26% of the sample.

In the ViraFEST assay, PBMC were stimulated with viral peptide pools, and antigen-specific CD4+ T cell clonotypes were then identified by expansion using TCR sequencing. After approximately eleven days of culture, CD4+ T cells were isolated with the EasySep CD4+ T cell isolation kit. Convalescent patients had PCR-confirmed SARS-CoV-2 infection between March and December 2020, before Alpha, Beta and Delta variants emerged in the United States. Two million PBMC per well were cultured in IMDM with around 5% human AB serum, 10 IU/ml IL-2 and gentamicin, plus 10 ug/ml peptides. Half of the culture medium was replaced with fresh IL-2-containing medium on days 3 and 7. Unless otherwise noted, each peptide stimulation condition was cultured in triplicate wells. Using Ficoll-Paque Plus gradient centrifugation, PBMC were separated from whole blood and then either used fresh or cryopreserved at -140C. Genomic DNA was extracted from cultured CD4+ T cells with the QIAamp micro DNA kit.

These data belong to a study of vaccination effects on CD4 cells after COVID-19 (dated by TCRdb to the early 2020s). About the full investigation: Each participant got two doses of an mRNA SARS-CoV-2 vaccine, either BNT162b2 or mRNA-1273. Pre-vaccine samples from a couple of convalescent patients were drawn 16 days and one week before the first dose, 142 and 148 days after COVID-19 diagnosis. In both COVID-19 convalescent patients and infection-naive vaccine recipients, the study compared SARS-CoV-2 spike-specific CD4+ TCR repertoires from before mRNA vaccination with those from after it. Cultures from other donors in the study were sequenced with the Oncomine TCR Beta short-read assay on an Illumina iSeq 100. The full study included ten to eleven COVID-19 convalescent patients and a few SARS-CoV-2-naive healthy vaccine recipients. Points the paper makes about the study in general: Among convalescent patients, the spike-reactive repertoire after vaccination was made up mainly of new vaccine-induced clones that were largely distinct from the clones induced by infection. Both infection-induced and vaccine-induced clones contracted markedly at late post-vaccination timepoints, which is consistent with waning T cell responses. Limitations of the study were the small number of convalescent patients and the absence of early post-infection timepoints.

The specimen was CD4+ T cells from PBMCs cultured with a peptide pool, collected before COVID-19 vaccination. The clonotype was recovered from a human donor who had a prior SARS-CoV-2 infection. Recombination connected TRBV5-1 to TRBJ2-7; TRBD2 is possibly the D segment (5 matching bases). The CDR3 amino acid sequence is: CASSPQLGYEQYF. Read as DNA, the sequence is TGCGCCAGCAGCCCCCAACTAGGCTACGAGCAGTACTTC.